The T cell receptor beta chain described here comes from a study of somatic mutations in cytotoxic T cells in rheumatoid arthritis. Per the original data handling: Concordance between patient CD8+ clones exceeding 1% and published virus-specific TCRB sequences was infrequent. TCRdb's table, derived via immunoSEQ multiplex PCR, lists solely in-frame clones and lacks some. That table furnishes V, J and clone size, whereas the DNA furnished D and trimming. The profile shows approximately 9,400 clones, about 88% of them singletons. Study-level results: Nobody had found out which antigens the expanded CD8+ clones targeted.

As regards this clone: Its specificity is unknown.

This CDR3 region has 14 residues. Germline-derived CDR1 and CDR2 are SGHNT and YENEEA. V was clipped by 4 bases and J by 2 bases; unmatched bases: 4. The chain combines TRBV11-3 with TRBJ2-5; 7 nucleotides agree with TRBD1. The sequenced sample was CD4+ T cells sorted from blood. The receptor was isolated from a woman aged 18-29 years with rheumatoid arthritis. CDR3 in amino acids: CASSSGQAQETQYF. CDR3 DNA: TGTGCCAGCAGCTCCGGACAGGCTCAAGAGACCCAGTACTTC.